The T cell receptor (beta chain) described here comes from a study of CD8 T cells in Susac syndrome (dated by TCRdb to between 2018 and 2021). For the study in its entirety: Repertoire sequencing was used to test whether CD8+ T cell activation and differentiation in Susac syndrome was antigen driven.

The research as a whole found: The number of individuals in the TCR sequencing and HLA analysis was recognized as being relatively small.

RNA was extracted with the RNeasy kit and about 0.5 to 1 ug was reverse transcribed using random hexamers. The immunoSEQ multiplex PCR assay, covering 54 Vbeta and 13 Jbeta segments, was used to amplify TCR beta CDR3 regions. PCR amplification bias was corrected by using a synthetic template baseline for primer optimization and computational correction. Per the authors' processing: Reads were annotated to V, D and J genes per IMGT and analyzed with immunoSEQ Analyzer, keeping only productive sequences. To calculate clonality, Shannon entropy was normalized by log2 of the number of productive unique sequences and then subtracted from one. Public and private clones were assessed among the 100 most prevalent clones of each patient and control. Clones were defined as Susac-specific if absent from the healthy and MS cohorts, from 900 to 1,200 published viral clones and from other ImmuneACCESS disease sequences. TCRdb itself trimmed the public reads at Q25 with fastp, ran MiXCR and retained productive beta chains. Rows with one shared CDR3 protein collapse into an entry with the most common genes and DNA. TCRdb, not the original authors, processed these V and J calls. This sample comprises 100,000 to 150,000 distinct CDR3 sequences, about 95% of them detected only once. Roughly 0.12% of the sample goes to the ten largest clones.

About this clonotype: Its antigen remains undetermined. No per-base quality is available; no much larger clone lies one base away.

Peripheral blood CD8+ and CD4+ T cells from healthy donors, Susac syndrome patients and multiple sclerosis patients were profiled using high-throughput TCR beta sequencing. Healthy donors were included as age- and sex-matched controls. Bulk CD8+ and CD4+ T cells were purified by magnetic negative isolation, whereas CD8+ TEMRA cells were enriched by FACS. Blood was drawn into EDTA tubes, processed within 24 hours, and PBMCs were isolated by density gradient centrifugation. PBMCs intended for TCR sequencing were cryopreserved in liquid nitrogen and were subsequently thawed in a 37 degrees C water bath. The sorted or isolated CD4+, CD8+ and CD8+ TEMRA cells reached a purity of at least 90%. CDR1 SNHLY and CDR2 FYNNEI were looked up in the germline V gene. Including cysteine and phenylalanine, the CDR3 has 16 amino acids. Here the CDR3 DNA is all that survives: 48 bases in frame from base 1. The junction carries 12 bases between V and J, which are trimmed by 4 bases and 0 bases respectively.

The chain is assembled from TRBV2 and TRBJ1-4, with no confidently assigned D gene. This receptor was obtained from a human donor in good health. What was sequenced was CD4+ T cells from PBMCs. The CDR3: CASSADPGATNEKLFF. The nucleotides are TGTGCCAGCAGTGCGGATCCGGGTGCAACTAATGAAAAACTGTTTTTT. Where the CDR3 stops, the reference TRBV2 and TRBJ1-4 genes take over; the full variable domain is EPEVTQTPSHQVTQMGQEVILRCVPISNHLYFYWYRQILGQKVEFLVSFYNNEISEKSEIFDDQFSVERPDGSNFTLKIRSTKLEDSAMYFCASSADPGATNEKLFFGSGTQLSVL.